Below, one T cell receptor (beta chain) is given with its context. CDR1 LGHNA and CDR2 YSLEER come from the germline V gene. CDR3 length equals 16 residues. Unmatched junction bases numbered 7, after V lost 0 bases and J lost 8 bases. The repertoire was sequenced with immunoSEQ multiplex PCR; TCRdb's copy has only in-frame clones and lacks some. The table records over 120,000 clones, 76% of them present only once. The sample originates from a study of blood T cell repertoires in COVID-19. Overall study: Some COVID-19 samples were acute and others convalescent; all came from the United States, Italy and Spain. The cDNA or gDNA used as material had been derived from T cells, B-cell-depleted T cells, or PBMCs.

This clonotype was obtained from a woman of 80 years or more with active or convalescent COVID-19. The source material was peripheral blood. The chain couples TRBV4-3 to TRBJ1-6, with TRBD1 matching 7 bases. CDR3 in DNA: TGCGCCAGCAGCCAAGACCAGACAGGGCTTGATTCACCCCTCCACTTT. It translates to CASSQDQTGLDSPLHF.